The 2 T cell receptor beta chains reported below all come from one sample, sequenced in a study of type 1 regulatory T cells. Using its own MiXCR run on the reads, TCRdb lists one record per CDR3 protein. The sample consists of roughly 67,000 distinct CDR3 sequences, roughly three fifths of them appearing once. No antigen has been assigned to these receptors. The specimen was cultured T cells, either the whole culture or a sorted T cell fraction (not recorded which). Regarding subset: Tr1-enriched cell product generated in vitro against host alloantigens. The receptor set was obtained from a human donor in good health.

The rearrangement joins TRBV13 to TRBJ2-1, with 8 positions matching TRBD2. The V gene's germline CDR1 is PRHDT and CDR2 FYEKMQ (reference sequence). CDR3 length equals 16 residues. The V and J ends lost 5 bases and 6 bases, in that order; junction bases with no gene match: 12. The chain's CDR3 is CASSGPAGAEINEQFF. CDR3 in DNA: TGTGCCAGCAGCGGCCCAGCGGGGGCAGAGATCAATGAGCAGTTCTTC.

The genes are TRBV10-3 and TRBJ1-2; 7 bases line up with TRBD1. Germline trimming cut 0 bases from V and 13 bases from J; bases unmatched to any gene: 14. The CDR3 sequence is 15 residues long. The V gene's germline CDR1 is ENHRY and CDR2 SYGVKD. As DNA, the CDR3 is TGTGCCATCAGTGAGTCAGCCGGACAGGCCACTCGTCGCACCTTC. Protein: CAISESAGQATRRTF.